Sequencing of this T cell receptor (beta chain) was carried out in a study of Graves' ophthalmopathy and Graves' hyperthyroidism. Study information: The blood sample was drawn at first diagnosis and before any treatment.

The germline V gene encodes CDR1 MNHEY and CDR2 SVGAGI. The CDR3 has 16 amino acids. V lost 2 bases, J lost 6 bases, and 19 bases lay in between. Moderate-to-severe activity, CAS ≥3, NOSPECS ≥4 and duration under 3 months were recorded for donors with ophthalmopathy. TCR beta CDR3 amplification used RNA transcripts. First-round RT-PCR used HTBI primers; second-round multiplex PCR followed. TCRdb used MiXCR to reprocess the multiplex PCR reads, holding one entry per CDR3 protein. The table records 150,000 or so distinct CDR3 sequences, over 35% of them present only once. This clonotype was recorded only once.

This rearrangement joins TRBV6-5 to TRBJ2-5, with D perhaps TRBD2 (5 bases). This TCR was sampled from a middle-aged woman with Graves' ophthalmopathy. Sequenced: peripheral blood. CDR3 sequence: CASSYPARLAQKTQYF. DNA for the CDR3: TGTGCCAGCAGTTACCCCGCCCGGCTAGCTCAAAAGACCCAGTACTTC.